Here is one T cell receptor (beta chain) with its context. The trim removed 3 bases at V and 4 bases at J, leaving 7 bases unmatched. Looked up from germline, CDR1 is KGHSH and CDR2 is LQKENI. The CDR3 totals 17 residues. The sample belongs to a study of OX40 agonist ivuxolimab in advanced cancers. The repertoire was sequenced with immunoSEQ multiplex PCR; TCRdb's copy has only in-frame clones and lacks some. The sample lists 65,000 to 85,000 clones, around 84% occurring once. V is TRBV18 and J is TRBJ2-2; 11 nucleotides align to TRBD2. Sequences were derived from CD4+ or CD8+ T cells sorted from blood, sampled in a trial of the OX40 agonist ivuxolimab. This TCR came from an adult with an advanced solid tumor such as melanoma, head and neck, liver or kidney cancer. The CDR3 loop is CASSPLAGGMITGELFF. DNA for the CDR3: TGTGCCAGCTCACCCTTAGCGGGAGGGATGATCACCGGGGAGCTGTTTTTT.